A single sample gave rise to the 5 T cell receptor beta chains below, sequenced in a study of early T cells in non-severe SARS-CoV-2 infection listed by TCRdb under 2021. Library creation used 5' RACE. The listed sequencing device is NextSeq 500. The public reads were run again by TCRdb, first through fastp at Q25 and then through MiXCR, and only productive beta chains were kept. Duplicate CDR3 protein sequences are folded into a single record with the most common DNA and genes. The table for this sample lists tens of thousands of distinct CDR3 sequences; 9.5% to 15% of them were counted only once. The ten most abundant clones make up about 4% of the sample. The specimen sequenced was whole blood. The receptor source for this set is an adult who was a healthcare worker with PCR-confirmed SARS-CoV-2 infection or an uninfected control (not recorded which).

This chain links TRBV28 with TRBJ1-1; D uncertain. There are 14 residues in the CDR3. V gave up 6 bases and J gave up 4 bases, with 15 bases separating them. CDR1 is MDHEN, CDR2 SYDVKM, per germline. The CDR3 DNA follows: TGTGCCAGCAGCTCCGTGATATCGGGCACTGAAGCTTTCTTT. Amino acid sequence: CASSSVISGTEAFF.

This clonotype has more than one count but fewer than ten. The CDR3 loop is CASSPETSDEQFF. Here the CDR3 DNA reads TGTGCCAGCAGCCCAGAGACTAGCGATGAGCAGTTCTTC. The V call is TRBV13, the J call TRBJ2-1, with 8 bases aligning to TRBD2. Germline CDR1 is PRHDT and CDR2 is FYEKMQ (reference sequence). V was clipped by 5 bases and J by 8 bases; unmatched bases: 5. This CDR3 is built from 13 residues.

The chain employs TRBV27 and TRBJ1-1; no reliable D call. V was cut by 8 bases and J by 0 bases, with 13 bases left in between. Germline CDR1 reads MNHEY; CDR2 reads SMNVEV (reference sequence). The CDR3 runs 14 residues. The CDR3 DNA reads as TGTGCCAGCCGAAAAGGGTTCGTGAACACTGAAGCTTTCTTT. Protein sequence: CASRKGFVNTEAFF.

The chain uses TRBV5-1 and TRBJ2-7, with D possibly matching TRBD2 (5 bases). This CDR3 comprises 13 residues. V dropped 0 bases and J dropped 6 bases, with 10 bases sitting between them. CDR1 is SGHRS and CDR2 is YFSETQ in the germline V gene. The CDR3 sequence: CASSLVSGTEQYF. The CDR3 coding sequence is TGCGCCAGCAGCTTGGTGTCGGGAACCGAGCAGTACTTC.

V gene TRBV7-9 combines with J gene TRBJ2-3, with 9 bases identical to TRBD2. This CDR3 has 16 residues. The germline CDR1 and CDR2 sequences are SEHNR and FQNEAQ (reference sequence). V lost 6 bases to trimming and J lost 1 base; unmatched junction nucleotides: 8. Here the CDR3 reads CASRPKTSGRTDTQYF. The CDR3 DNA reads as TGTGCCAGCAGACCAAAGACTAGCGGCCGCACAGATACGCAGTATTTT.